Below, one T cell receptor beta chain is given with its context. CDR1 and CDR2 (germline): MNHEY, SMNVEV (reference sequence). The V gene lost 2 bases and the J gene lost 1 base, with 10 bases spanning the gap. The length of the CDR3 is 15 residues. The cohort's ophthalmopathy patients, a group with duration under 3 months, had a Clinical Activity Score of at least 3 and a NOSPECS grade of at least 4. The PBMCs studied were ones that came from approximately 9.9 ml fresh peripheral blood. These data come from a study of T cells in Graves' hyperthyroidism and ophthalmopathy. Overall study: Blood was drawn when the patient was first diagnosed and still untreated.

Amplification of TCR beta CDR3 regions was performed using RNA transcripts as template. HTBI primers drove first-round RT-PCR of the TCR CDR3. From the multiplex PCR reads, TCRdb called clonotypes with MiXCR, one entry per CDR3 protein. The sample carries approximately 620,000 distinct CDR3 sequences, 16% recorded once. The chain has TRBV27 and TRBJ2-3; tentatively, D is TRBD2 (6 bases). Sequenced material: blood. The TCR comes from a woman aged 40 to 50 with Graves' ophthalmopathy. The CDR3 region is CASSLRLARTDTQYF. As DNA, the CDR3 is TGTGCCAGCAGTTTACGGCTAGCGCGCACAGATACGCAGTATTTT.